Presented here are 18 T cell receptor beta chains from one specimen sequenced in a study of blood T cell repertoires in COVID-19. The method was immunoSEQ multiplex PCR; TCRdb's version includes in-frame clones alone and lacks a portion of them. The sample lists approximately 96,000 clones; 90% to 95% were seen once. Sequencing used peripheral blood. The receptors originated from a man in his 60s with acute or convalescent COVID-19.

The V gene is TRBV9, the J gene TRBJ2-1; D possibly corresponds to TRBD2 (6 bases). Per the germline V gene, CDR1 is SGDLS and CDR2 is YYNGEE. Trimming pared 3 bases from V and 0 bases from J, leaving 16 bases between. This CDR3 comprises 17 residues. The CDR3 here is CASSASLAASSYNEQFF. CDR3 coding DNA: TGTGCCAGCAGCGCCTCCTTAGCGGCGAGCTCCTACAATGAGCAGTTCTTC.

The chain couples TRBV3-1 (or the pseudogene TRBV3-2) to TRBJ1-3; D is possibly TRBD1 (5 bases). Trimming pared 2 bases from V and 4 bases from J, leaving 15 bases between. CDR1 LGHDT and CDR2 YNNKEL come from the germline V gene (reference sequence). The CDR3 contains 16 residues. CDR3 in DNA: TGTGCCAGCAGCCAACCCCGGACGGGGGTGGGAAACACCATATATTTT. It is translated as CASSQPRTGVGNTIYF.

The chain carries TRBV27 and TRBJ2-7; 11 positions match TRBD1. CDR3 size: 14 residues. Germline trimming cut 4 bases from V and 5 bases from J; bases unmatched to any gene: 4. In germline, CDR1 is MNHEY, CDR2 SMNVEV (reference sequence). In DNA, the CDR3 is TGTGCCAGCAGTTCAAGGACAGGGGGCGACGAGCAGTACTTC. It yields the protein CASSSRTGGDEQYF.

The chain is built from TRBV4-2 and TRBJ2-3, with 7 bases lining up with TRBD2. Germline CDR1 is LGHNA and CDR2 is YNFKEQ. CDR3 size: 16 residues. J lost 5 bases, V lost 4 bases, and 12 bases had no gene match. The CDR3 protein is CASSPPGREEGDTQYF. The DNA for the CDR3 is TGTGCCAGCAGCCCCCCAGGGAGGGAGGAGGGAGATACGCAGTATTTT.

V usage is TRBV7-9 and J usage is TRBJ2-1; D is possibly TRBD1 (6 bases). The germline V gene encodes CDR1 SEHNR and CDR2 FQNEAQ (reference sequence). This CDR3 is built from 12 residues. The V and J ends lost 5 bases and 9 bases respectively, with 11 bases between them. CDR3 sequence (DNA): TGTGCCAGCAGCCCACAGGGACGTGAGCAGTTCTTC. Its translation: CASSPQGREQFF.

The gene calls are TRBV6-6 and TRBJ1-5, with 8 positions matching TRBD1. The CDR3 spans 14 residues. V lost 6 bases, J lost 7 bases, and 8 bases stayed unmatched. Per the germline V gene, CDR1 is MNHNY and CDR2 is SVGAGI (reference sequence). The CDR3 sequence: CASRIQGGGQPQHF. In nucleotides, the CDR3 is TGTGCCAGCAGGATACAGGGGGGAGGACAGCCCCAGCATTTT.

As DNA, the CDR3 is TGCGCCAGCAGCCTGACAGGGGGCTCCTACGAGCAGTACTTC. Translation: CASSLTGGSYEQYF. J is TRBJ2-7 and V is TRBV4-3; TRBD1 matches at 9 bases. V was pared by 4 bases and J by 0 bases, with 1 base of the junction left unmatched. Germline V CDR1 and CDR2: LGHNA, YSLEER. The CDR3 loop spans 14 amino acids.

This clone has just one count. The rearrangement joins TRBV10-3 to TRBJ1-5; TRBD1 agrees at 9 bases. V shed 6 bases, J shed 6 bases, and the junction held 9 bases outside the gene matches. The germline V gene has CDR1 ENHRY and CDR2 SYGVKD. The CDR3 covers 15 residues. This CDR3 reads CAIRKDRGETQPQHF. The CDR3 nucleotides read TGTGCCATCAGAAAGGACAGGGGCGAGACTCAGCCCCAGCATTTT.

The chain is built from TRBV4-2 and TRBJ2-7, with a possible D match to TRBD1 (6 bases). Germline CDR1 is LGHNA and CDR2 is YNFKEQ. The CDR3 covers 16 residues. The ends were cut back, 0 bases at V and 3 bases at J, with 15 bases in the middle. The CDR3, as DNA: TGTGCCAGCAGCCAAGATATAATGGCAGGGGACTACGAGCAGTACTTC. Its protein product is CASSQDIMAGDYEQYF.

This clone was seen just once. The chain recombines TRBV28 with TRBJ1-1, with a possible D match to TRBD1 (5 bases). The length of the CDR3 is 13 residues. Germline values: CDR1 MDHEN, CDR2 SYDVKM. Trimming left V 6 bases short and J 2 bases short, with 10 bases between. The CDR3 nucleotides read TGTGCCAGCAGCTCGGGGGTTAACACTGAAGCTTTCTTT. Its translation is CASSSGVNTEAFF.

The chain has TRBV20-1 and TRBJ2-5; D gene unclear. The CDR3 has 15 residues. CDR1 and CDR2 from the germline V gene are DFQATT and SNEGSKA (reference sequence). V was shortened by 3 bases and J by 2 bases, with 16 bases between the two germline ends. In DNA, the CDR3 is TGCAGTGCTAGTACGGAGCGTGCGATTCAAGAGACCCAGTACTTC. Translated, it gives CSASTERAIQETQYF.

The V call is TRBV9, the J call TRBJ2-7; TRBD1 matches at 11 bases. J was trimmed by 11 bases and V by 0 bases; bases with no gene match: 10. The CDR3 extends over 15 amino acids. The germline V gene encodes CDR1 SGDLS and CDR2 YYNGEE. The CDR3 loop reads CASSVDSGQGARKYF. CDR3 in DNA: TGTGCCAGCAGCGTAGATTCCGGACAGGGGGCCCGGAAGTACTTC. Supplemented by reference TRBV9 and TRBJ2-7, the full variable domain reads DSGVTQTPKHLITATGQRVTLRCSPRSGDLSVYWYQQSLDQGLQFLIQYYNGEERAKGNILERFSAQQFPDLHSELNLSSLELGDSALYFCASSVDSGQGARKYFGPGTRLTVT.

Only a few counts were recorded for this clone. V gene TRBV30 combines with J gene TRBJ2-7; TRBD1 agrees at 10 bases. The CDR3 totals 13 residues. Trimming removed 3 bases from V and 6 bases from J; junction bases left unmatched: 5. From germline, CDR1 is GTSNPN and CDR2 SVGIG (reference sequence). Written as DNA, the CDR3 is TGTGCCTGGAGCCGGGACAGGGGAGGCGAGCAGTACTTC. This encodes CAWSRDRGGEQYF.

The CDR3 coding sequence is TGTGCCTGGGTAGGGGGCGGCCGCCGGACCGGGGAGCTGTTTTTT. Protein product: CAWVGGGRRTGELFF. The chain couples TRBV30 to TRBJ2-2; TRBD1 matches at 7 bases. Germline V gene lookup returns CDR1 GTSNPN and CDR2 SVGIG (reference sequence). After removal of 5 bases from V and 5 bases from J, the junction contained 11 bases not matched to a gene. The length of the CDR3 is 15 residues.

The rearrangement joins TRBV11-2 to TRBJ2-7; D is possibly TRBD1 (6 bases). In germline, CDR1 is SGHAT, CDR2 FQNNGV. This CDR3 region has 18 residues. Deletions cut 5 bases from V and 0 bases from J, with 23 bases between. For the CDR3, the DNA is TGTGCCAGCAGCAAAGGGGGTGTGGGGGCGAGTAGCTCCTACGAGCAGTACTTC. Translated, it gives CASSKGGVGASSSYEQYF.

The chain has TRBV6-6 and TRBJ1-5; D gene ambiguous. In germline, CDR1 is MNHNY, CDR2 SVGAGI (reference sequence). V shed 6 bases and J shed 4 bases, with 7 bases lying between them. This CDR3 is built from 12 residues. CDR3 sequence: CASRDFNQPQHF. DNA of the CDR3: TGTGCCAGCAGGGACTTTAATCAGCCCCAGCATTTT.

The V and J genes are TRBV9 and TRBJ2-7, with D possibly matching TRBD2 (5 bases). Germline assignment: CDR1 SGDLS and CDR2 YYNGEE. Trimming pared 4 bases from V and 2 bases from J, leaving 16 bases between. The CDR3 runs 15 residues. DNA for the CDR3: TGTGCCAGCAGCCAAGGCCCGGGATCTACCTACGAGCAGTACTTC. It is translated as CASSQGPGSTYEQYF.

The chain joins TRBV6-5 to TRBJ2-1, with 7 positions matching TRBD1. V gave up 7 bases and J gave up 7 bases; unmatched junction bases: 10. This CDR3 comprises 14 residues. Germline V CDR1 and CDR2: MNHEY, SVGAGI. CDR3 in amino acids: CASTQRTGVNEQFF. In DNA form, the CDR3 reads TGTGCCAGCACCCAACGGACAGGAGTAAATGAGCAGTTCTTC.